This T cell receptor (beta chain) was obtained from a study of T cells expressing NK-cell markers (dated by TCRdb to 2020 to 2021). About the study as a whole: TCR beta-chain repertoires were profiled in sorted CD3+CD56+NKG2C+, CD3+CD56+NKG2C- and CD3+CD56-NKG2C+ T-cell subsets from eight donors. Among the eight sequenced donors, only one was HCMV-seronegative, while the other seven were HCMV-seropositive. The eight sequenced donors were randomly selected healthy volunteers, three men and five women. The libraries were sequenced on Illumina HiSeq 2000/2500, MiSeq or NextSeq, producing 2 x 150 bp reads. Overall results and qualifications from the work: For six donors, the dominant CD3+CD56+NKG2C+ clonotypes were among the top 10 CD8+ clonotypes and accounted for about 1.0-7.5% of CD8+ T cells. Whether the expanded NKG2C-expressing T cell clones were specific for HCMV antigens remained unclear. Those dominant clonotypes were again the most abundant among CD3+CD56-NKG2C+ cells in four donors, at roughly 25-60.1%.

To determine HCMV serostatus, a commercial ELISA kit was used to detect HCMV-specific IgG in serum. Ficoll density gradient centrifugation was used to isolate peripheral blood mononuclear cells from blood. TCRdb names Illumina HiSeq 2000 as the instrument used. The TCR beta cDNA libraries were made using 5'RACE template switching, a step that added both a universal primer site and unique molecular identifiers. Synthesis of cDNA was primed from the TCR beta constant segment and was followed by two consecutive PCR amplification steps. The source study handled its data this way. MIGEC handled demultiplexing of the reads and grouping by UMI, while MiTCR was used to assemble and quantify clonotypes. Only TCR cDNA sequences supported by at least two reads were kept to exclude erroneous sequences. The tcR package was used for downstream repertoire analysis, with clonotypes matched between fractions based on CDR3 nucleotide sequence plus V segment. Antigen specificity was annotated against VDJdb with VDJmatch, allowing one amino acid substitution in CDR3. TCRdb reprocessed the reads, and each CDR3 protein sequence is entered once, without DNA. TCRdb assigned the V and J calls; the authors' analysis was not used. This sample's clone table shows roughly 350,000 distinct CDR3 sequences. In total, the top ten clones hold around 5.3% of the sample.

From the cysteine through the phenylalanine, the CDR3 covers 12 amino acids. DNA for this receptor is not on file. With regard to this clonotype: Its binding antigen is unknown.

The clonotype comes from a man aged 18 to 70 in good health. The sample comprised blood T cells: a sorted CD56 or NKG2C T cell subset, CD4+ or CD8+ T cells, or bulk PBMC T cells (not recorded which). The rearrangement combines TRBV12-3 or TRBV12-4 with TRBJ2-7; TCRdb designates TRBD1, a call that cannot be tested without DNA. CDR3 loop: CASRDTLGEQYF.